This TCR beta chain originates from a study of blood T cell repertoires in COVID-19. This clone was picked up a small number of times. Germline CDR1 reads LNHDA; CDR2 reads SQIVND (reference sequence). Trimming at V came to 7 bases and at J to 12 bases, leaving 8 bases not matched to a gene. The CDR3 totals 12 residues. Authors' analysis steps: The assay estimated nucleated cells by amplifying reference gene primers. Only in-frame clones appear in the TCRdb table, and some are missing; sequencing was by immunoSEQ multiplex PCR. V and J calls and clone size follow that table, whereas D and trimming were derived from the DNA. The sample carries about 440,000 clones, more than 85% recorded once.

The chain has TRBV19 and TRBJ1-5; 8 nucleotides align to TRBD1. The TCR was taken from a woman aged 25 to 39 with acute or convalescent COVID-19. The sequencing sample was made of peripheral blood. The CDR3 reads CASNVAGGLQHF. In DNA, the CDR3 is TGTGCCAGTAATGTGGCAGGGGGCCTCCAGCATTTT.